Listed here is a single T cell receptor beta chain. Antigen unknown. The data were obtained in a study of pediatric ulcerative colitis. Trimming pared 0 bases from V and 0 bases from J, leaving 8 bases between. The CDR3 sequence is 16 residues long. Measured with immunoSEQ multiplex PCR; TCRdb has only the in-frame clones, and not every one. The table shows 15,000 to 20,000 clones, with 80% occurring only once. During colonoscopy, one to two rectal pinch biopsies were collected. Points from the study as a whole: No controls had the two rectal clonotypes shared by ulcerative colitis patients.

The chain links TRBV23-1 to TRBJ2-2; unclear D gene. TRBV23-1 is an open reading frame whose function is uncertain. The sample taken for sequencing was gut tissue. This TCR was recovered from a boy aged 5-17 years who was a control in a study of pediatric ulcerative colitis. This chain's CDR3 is CASSQSSDPNTGELFF. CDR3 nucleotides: TGCGCCAGCAGTCAATCGTCAGACCCGAACACCGGGGAGCTGTTTTTT.